A single sample is the source of the 30 T cell receptor beta chains below, sequenced in a study of T cells in tumors after PD-1 blockade. The method was immunoSEQ multiplex PCR; TCRdb's version includes in-frame clones alone and lacks a portion of them. The repertoire holds about 20,000 clones, with more than 70% as singletons. This specimen was PBMCs, taken before anti-PD-1 treatment. All receptors derive from a human donor with basal cell carcinoma.

A word on this clone: Mismatch with germline at one junction end may stem from a read error. Other DNA sequences of this sample code for an identical CDR3. This chain links TRBV30 with TRBJ2-7; 10 bases are a match to TRBD2. The CDR3 spans 14 residues. The germline V gene has CDR1 GTSNPN and CDR2 SVGIG (reference sequence). The CDR3 here is CAWAGGLAGVSHHF. The CDR3 DNA reads TGTGCCTGGGCGGGGGGGCTAGCGGGAGTTTCCCACCACTTC.

The J gene is TRBJ2-5, the V gene TRBV7-2, with D perhaps TRBD2 (5 bases). The CDR3 consists of 14 residues. Deletions cut 6 bases from V and 2 bases from J, with 13 bases between. Germline V gene lookup returns CDR1 SGHTA and CDR2 FQGNSA. CDR3 nucleotide sequence: TGTGCCAGCAGACCCGGTCCGGGGCAAGAGACCCAGTACTTC. Amino acids: CASRPGPGQETQYF. Complete variable domain (other parts from reference TRBV7-2 and TRBJ2-5): GAGVSQSPSNKVTEKGKDVELRCDPISGHTALYWYRQSLGQGLEFLIYFQGNSAPDKSGLPSDRFSAERTGGSVSTLTIQRTQQEDSAVYLCASRPGPGQETQYFGPGTRLLVL.

The chain recombines TRBV28 with TRBJ2-2; D possibly corresponds to TRBD2 (7 bases). Germline CDR1 reads MDHEN; CDR2 reads SYDVKM. Trimming took off 4 bases at V and 6 bases at J, with 18 bases between the two ends. This CDR3 is built from 16 residues. CDR3 residues: CASSSRRGPKSGELFF. The CDR3 DNA follows: TGTGCCAGCAGTTCGAGGCGGGGGCCTAAATCCGGGGAGCTGTTTTTT.

This chain uses TRBV5-1 with TRBJ2-1, with 8 bases lining up with TRBD1. The CDR3 is 16 amino acids. V trimming: 0 bases; J trimming: 3 bases; junction bases outside the gene matches: 5. The V gene's germline CDR1 is SGHRS and CDR2 YFSETQ. The CDR3 DNA follows: TGCGCCAGCAGCTTGGGGACAGGGAGGCGCTACAATGAGCAGTTCTTC. Its protein product is CASSLGTGRRYNEQFF.

The rearrangement joins TRBV2 to TRBJ2-7, with D possibly TRBD2 on 5 matching bases. Germline V gene data show CDR1 as SNHLY and CDR2 as FYNNEI. V lost 0 bases and J 9 bases, leaving 18 bases between the germline ends. This CDR3 has 15 amino acids. The CDR3 is CASSEALGVALRQYF. The DNA for the CDR3 is TGTGCCAGCAGTGAAGCGCTTGGGGTAGCGCTACGGCAGTACTTC.

This chain connects TRBV28 to TRBJ2-3; 13 bases fit TRBD2. Trimming removed 7 bases from V and 6 bases from J; junction bases left unmatched: 10. This CDR3 has 16 residues. Germline CDR1 and CDR2: MDHEN and SYDVKM. CDR3 sequence: CASTFRTSGSRDTQYF. The DNA for the CDR3 is TGTGCCAGCACCTTTCGGACTAGCGGGAGTAGGGATACGCAGTATTTT.

The CDR3, as DNA: TGTGCCAGCAGTTCGAACAATGAGCAGTTCTTC. This gives the protein CASSSNNEQFF. This rearrangement joins TRBV28 to TRBJ2-1; D is ambiguous. This CDR3 has 11 residues. The germline gives CDR1 MDHEN, CDR2 SYDVKM. V gave up 4 bases and J gave up 5 bases, with 3 bases separating them.

The chain joins TRBV7-2 to TRBJ2-2, with D possibly matching TRBD2 (6 bases). The CDR3 length is 13 residues. Germline V gives CDR1 SGHTA, CDR2 FQGNSA. V lost 1 base to trimming and J lost 6 bases, with 6 bases between them. CDR3 sequence (DNA): TGTGCCAGCAGCTTAGGGGGGGCCGGGGAGCTGTTTTTT. This translates into CASSLGGAGELFF.

The rearrangement joins TRBV2 to TRBJ2-3; D ambiguous. CDR3 length: 13 residues. CDR1 SNHLY and CDR2 FYNNEI come from the germline V gene. Trimming pared 3 bases from V and 4 bases from J, leaving 8 bases between. This chain's CDR3 is CASSEEGPDTQYF. Here the CDR3 DNA reads TGTGCCAGCAGTGAGGAAGGCCCAGATACGCAGTATTTT.

This clone was observed a handful of times. One base away lies a much larger clone, so this may be a sequencing read error. The sample contains more than one DNA sequence encoding this CDR3. The chain is built from TRBV15 and TRBJ2-2; no definite D call. There are 14 residues in the CDR3. Germline CDR1 is LNHNV and CDR2 is YYDKDF (reference sequence). V shed 0 bases and J shed 3 bases, with 5 bases lying between them. This chain's CDR3 is CATSRDGDTGELFF. DNA of the CDR3: TGTGCCACCAGCAGAGACGGAGACACCGGGGAGCTGTTTTTT.

The rearrangement joins TRBV28 to TRBJ2-5; TRBD1 agrees at 7 bases. The CDR3 covers 14 residues. Per germline, CDR1 MDHEN and CDR2 SYDVKM. The V and J ends lost 3 bases and 6 bases, in that order; junction bases with no gene match: 7. CDR3 bases: TGTGCCAGCAGTTTGTGGACAGGAAGGCAGACCCAGTACTTC. Translated, it gives CASSLWTGRQTQYF.

The V and J genes are TRBV11-3 and TRBJ2-7, with 7 bases matching TRBD2. CDR1 SGHNT and CDR2 YENEEA come from the germline V gene. The J segment lost 6 bases and the V segment lost 1 base, leaving 3 bases of the junction unmatched. The CDR3 has 13 amino acids. This CDR3 is CASSLAGGSEQYF. The CDR3 bases are TGTGCCAGCAGCTTAGCCGGCGGGAGCGAGCAGTACTTC.

V gene TRBV7-3 combines with J gene TRBJ2-1; TRBD2 matches at 11 bases. The CDR3 has 15 residues. J was trimmed by 7 bases and V by 4 bases; bases with no gene match: 6. In germline, CDR1 is SGHTA, CDR2 FQGTGA. This chain's CDR3 is CASSSVAGGRNEQFF. CDR3 nucleotide sequence: TGTGCCAGCAGCTCCGTAGCGGGGGGGCGAAATGAGCAGTTCTTC.

The chain is built from TRBV15 and TRBJ2-1, with 7 bases fitting TRBD1. This CDR3 is 12 amino acids long. The V and J ends lost 6 bases and 8 bases, in that order; junction bases with no gene match: 4. CDR1 LNHNV and CDR2 YYDKDF come from the germline V gene (reference sequence). The CDR3, as DNA: TGTGCCACCAGAGACAGGGCATATGAGCAGTTCTTC. Translated: CATRDRAYEQFF.

The gene calls are TRBV5-4 and TRBJ2-7; D is unclear. Germline loops: CDR1 SGHNT, CDR2 YYREEE (reference sequence). This CDR3 comprises 13 residues. Trimming shortened V by 1 base and J by 7 bases, and 12 bases separated the two germline ends. The CDR3 nucleotides read TGTGCCAGCAGCTTGTCACAGCTAGGGGAGCAGTACTTC. It specifies CASSLSQLGEQYF.

This clone was detected once. V and J are TRBV24-1 and TRBJ2-1; 13 bases match TRBD2. Germline-derived CDR1 and CDR2 are KGHDR and SFDVKD. The CDR3 spans 17 residues. The V and J ends lost 4 bases and 9 bases, in that order; junction bases with no gene match: 11. The CDR3 is CATSETMTSGGSGEQFF. CDR3 DNA: TGTGCCACCAGTGAAACTATGACTAGCGGGGGGTCAGGTGAGCAGTTCTTC.

V is TRBV12-3 or TRBV12-4 and J is TRBJ1-6; possible D gene TRBD1, 6 bases. The CDR3 has 13 residues. V shed 7 bases and J shed 6 bases, with 10 bases lying between them. The CDR3 is CASTKDSNSPLHF. In DNA, the CDR3 is TGTGCCAGCACCAAGGACAGTAATTCACCCCTCCACTTT.

The chain links TRBV3-1 (or the pseudogene TRBV3-2) to TRBJ2-7; D unclear. CDR1 LGHDT and CDR2 YNNKEL come from the germline V gene (reference sequence). Trimming left V 4 bases short and J 0 bases short, with 13 bases between. The CDR3 consists of 15 residues. The CDR3 bases are TGTGCCAGCAGCCCTCTGAGGACCCGCTCCTACGAGCAGTACTTC. Its translation is CASSPLRTRSYEQYF.

The gene calls are TRBV5-1 and TRBJ2-2; D is unclear. Trimming shortened V by 1 base and J by 0 bases, and 10 bases separated the two germline ends. The CDR3 runs to 16 residues. Germline V CDR1 and CDR2: SGHRS, YFSETQ. The CDR3 reads CASSLSVNANTGELFF. DNA of the CDR3: TGCGCCAGCAGCTTGTCCGTGAACGCGAACACCGGGGAGCTGTTTTTT.

This clone showed up just once. As DNA, the CDR3 is TGTGCCAGCAGTTCGGGAACAGGGTTTGTTCAGCCCCAGCATTTT. Its protein is CASSSGTGFVQPQHF. This chain links TRBV28 with TRBJ1-5; a weak D match, TRBD1 (6 bases). V lost 4 bases to trimming and J lost 6 bases, with 16 bases between them. The CDR3 consists of 15 residues. Germline assignment: CDR1 MDHEN and CDR2 SYDVKM.

The chain links TRBV5-1 to TRBJ2-3; D remains unclear. The V gene lost 0 bases and the J gene lost 0 bases, with 5 bases spanning the gap. Germline loops: CDR1 SGHRS, CDR2 YFSETQ. The CDR3 totals 14 residues. In DNA, the CDR3 is TGCGCCAGCAGCTTGGGGAGTAGCACAGATACGCAGTATTTT. It translates to CASSLGSSTDTQYF.

The chain carries TRBV10-1 and TRBJ2-7; TRBD2 matches 7 bases. Losses at the gene ends were 5 bases for V and 2 bases for J; bases not matched to a gene: 3. Germline V gene lookup returns CDR1 WNHNN and CDR2 SYGVQD (reference sequence). This CDR3 contains 13 residues. DNA for the CDR3: TGCGCCAGCAGTCCCAGCGGGACCTACGAGCAGTACTTC. It yields the protein CASSPSGTYEQYF.

The sample holds a few counts of this clone. This chain links TRBV7-9 with TRBJ1-1; D is unresolved. The CDR3 loop spans 16 amino acids. Trimming shortened V by 9 bases and J by 0 bases, and 20 bases separated the two germline ends. The germline V gene has CDR1 SEHNR and CDR2 FQNEAQ (reference sequence). CDR3 nucleotide sequence: TGTGCCAGTAGACATGGACGGAGCTTCATGAACACTGAAGCTTTCTTT. This codes for CASRHGRSFMNTEAFF.

The gene calls are TRBV7-6 and TRBJ2-3; D call uncertain. V was clipped by 5 bases and J by 0 bases, with 12 bases between them. The CDR3 is 15 amino acids. Looked up from germline, CDR1 is SGHVS and CDR2 is FNYEAQ. CDR3 coding DNA: TGTGCCAGCAGCACCTCACACTTAAGCACAGATACGCAGTATTTT. This codes for CASSTSHLSTDTQYF.

The chain links TRBV6-6 to TRBJ1-2; no clear D gene. CDR3 length: 11 amino acids. Trimming took 1 base from V and 7 from J, leaving 4 bases between them. Germline CDR1 reads MNHNY; CDR2 reads SVGAGI (reference sequence). CDR3 residues: CASSYLSGYTF. In nucleotides, the CDR3 is TGTGCCAGCAGTTACTTATCTGGCTACACCTTC.

The chain recombines TRBV6-2 or TRBV6-3 with TRBJ2-6; maybe TRBD1 (5 bases). The CDR3 totals 16 residues. The germline V gene has CDR1 MNHEY and CDR2 SVGEGT. V was trimmed by 5 bases and J by 0 bases, leaving 11 bases between them. The CDR3 reads CASSRRQISGANVLTF. DNA for the CDR3: TGTGCCAGCAGTCGCAGACAGATCTCTGGGGCCAACGTCCTGACTTTC.

V usage is TRBV5-4 and J usage is TRBJ2-7; D is perhaps TRBD1 or TRBD2 (5 bases each). Trimming stripped 0 bases from V and 6 bases from J, with 16 bases between. This CDR3 spans 15 amino acids. Germline values: CDR1 SGHNT, CDR2 YYREEE (reference sequence). The CDR3: CASSLASHPGGEQYF. The CDR3 DNA reads as TGTGCCAGCAGCTTGGCCAGCCACCCTGGGGGCGAGCAGTACTTC.

The chain employs TRBV7-2 and TRBJ2-1, with a possible D match to TRBD2 (6 bases). Deletions cut 5 bases from V and 8 bases from J, with 16 bases between. CDR3 length equals 14 residues. The germline gives CDR1 SGHTA, CDR2 FQGNSA. Written as DNA, the CDR3 is TGTGCCAGCAGCAAGGGACTCCGGGTTCATGAGCAGTTCTTC. Its protein is CASSKGLRVHEQFF.

This clone appeared a single time. This chain uses TRBV21-1 with TRBJ2-7; the table's D call, TRBD2, has no DNA check behind it. TRBV21-1 is a listed pseudogene. This CDR3 has 15 amino acids. CDR3 loop: CASSKLQLASYEQYF. CDR3 nucleotides: TGTGCCAGCAGCAAATTACAACTAGCCTCCTACGAGCAGTACTTC.

The chain combines TRBV28 with TRBJ1-5, with D possibly matching TRBD1 (6 bases). This CDR3 spans 14 amino acids. The V gene's germline CDR1 is MDHEN and CDR2 SYDVKM. Trimming removed 6 bases from V and 4 bases from J, with 13 bases in between. CDR3 nucleotides: TGTGCCAGCAGATGGGGGGCTCGTAATCAGCCCCAGCATTTT. Protein product: CASRWGARNQPQHF.